Presented here are 30 T cell receptor beta chains from one specimen sequenced in a study of blood T cell repertoires in COVID-19. Sequencing used immunoSEQ multiplex PCR; TCRdb keeps in-frame clones, though not all of them. The sample has fewer than 250,000 clones; about 83% are singletons. Sequences were obtained from PBMCs or T cells enriched from blood (not recorded which). The receptors here all came from a woman aged 40 to 50 who had been exposed to COVID-19.

The rearrangement links TRBV9 to TRBJ1-1, with 7 positions matching TRBD1. Germline values: CDR1 SGDLS, CDR2 YYNGEE. The CDR3 extends over 14 amino acids. The junction had 6 bases not matched to a gene; V was cut back by 3 bases and J by 4 bases. CDR3 DNA: TGTGCCAGCAGCGCCCAGGGGGAAGGCACTGAAGCTTTCTTT. Translated: CASSAQGEGTEAFF.

This chain links TRBV4-2 with TRBJ2-2; D is undetermined. Germline CDR1 reads LGHNA; CDR2 reads YNFKEQ. This CDR3 region has 13 residues. Trimming took off 2 bases at V and 6 bases at J, with 7 bases between the two ends. CDR3 residues: CASSQSDAGELFF. The CDR3 nucleotides are TGTGCCAGCAGCCAATCAGATGCCGGGGAGCTGTTTTTT.

The chain has TRBV5-1 and TRBJ2-5; D is unresolved. The length of the CDR3 is 13 residues. Looked up from germline, CDR1 is SGHRS and CDR2 is YFSETQ. V was trimmed by 4 bases and J by 1 base, leaving 8 bases between them. The CDR3 DNA reads TGCGCCAGCAGCCCAAATTCCCAAGAGACCCAGTACTTC. It yields the protein CASSPNSQETQYF.

J is TRBJ2-7 and V is TRBV10-3, with 10 bases aligning to TRBD2. V gave up 8 bases and J gave up 0 bases; unmatched junction bases: 7. The CDR3 runs 15 residues. Germline lookup yields CDR1 ENHRY and CDR2 SYGVKD. CDR3 sequence reads: CAIAGAGGSSYEQYF. DNA for the CDR3: TGTGCCATCGCGGGAGCGGGGGGGAGCTCCTACGAGCAGTACTTC.

The chain combines TRBV29-1 with TRBJ2-1; 12 positions agree with TRBD2. This CDR3 has 16 amino acids. Germline CDR1 reads SQVTM; CDR2 reads ANQGSEA. The V and J ends lost 3 bases and 7 bases, in that order; junction bases with no gene match: 10. The CDR3 loop reads CSVDATGLAGLNEQFF. Written as DNA, the CDR3 is TGCAGCGTTGACGCGACAGGACTAGCGGGGTTAAATGAGCAGTTCTTC.

The chain joins TRBV3-1 (or the pseudogene TRBV3-2) to TRBJ2-3; TRBD1 matches at 9 bases. V lost 4 bases to trimming and J lost 5 bases; unmatched junction nucleotides: 10. Looked up from germline, CDR1 is LGHDT and CDR2 is YNNKEL (reference sequence). This CDR3 has 16 residues. The CDR3 DNA sequence: TGTGCCAGCAGCCCGATGTACGGGACAGGGAAAGATACGCAGTATTTT. As protein: CASSPMYGTGKDTQYF.

The chain couples TRBV28 to TRBJ2-1; no reliable D call. The germline CDR1 and CDR2 sequences are MDHEN and SYDVKM. The germline V and J ends were trimmed by 2 bases and 1 base, with 6 bases remaining between them. This CDR3 has 14 amino acids. CDR3 in amino acids: CASSLGPSYNEQFF. The CDR3 DNA follows: TGTGCCAGCAGTTTAGGGCCTTCCTACAATGAGCAGTTCTTC.

This clone occurred once. The V and J genes are TRBV7-9 and TRBJ1-4; D gene unclear. Germline lookup yields CDR1 SEHNR and CDR2 FQNEAQ (reference sequence). The CDR3 loop spans 15 amino acids. Trimming stripped 0 bases from V and 8 bases from J, with 13 bases between. The CDR3 loop reads CASSLAVGEREKLFF. The CDR3 coding sequence is TGTGCCAGCAGCTTAGCCGTCGGGGAACGAGAAAAACTGTTTTTT.

The gene calls are TRBV7-3 and TRBJ2-7, with 8 nucleotides matching TRBD2. Per the germline V gene, CDR1 is SGHTA and CDR2 is FQGTGA. V trimming: 4 bases; J trimming: 6 bases; junction bases outside the gene matches: 5. The CDR3 extends over 13 amino acids. The DNA for the CDR3 is TGTGCCAGCAGCTGGGTAGCGGGGCGCGAGCAGTACTTC. Translating it yields CASSWVAGREQYF.

V and J are TRBV13 and TRBJ2-1, with 8 bases identical to TRBD2. V shed 4 bases and J 1 base; nucleotides not matched to a gene: 6. This CDR3 spans 16 amino acids. The germline CDR1 and CDR2 sequences are PRHDT and FYEKMQ (reference sequence). In nucleotides, the CDR3 is TGTGCCAGCAGCTGGACACTAGCGGCTTCCTACAATGAGCAGTTCTTC. Translated: CASSWTLAASYNEQFF.

The rearrangement links TRBV11-3 to TRBJ2-3; TRBD1 is a possible D gene (6 bases). The CDR3 is 14 residues long. From germline, CDR1 is SGHNT and CDR2 YENEEA. V was trimmed by 1 base and J by 2 bases, leaving 7 bases between them. DNA of the CDR3: TGTGCCAGCAGCTTAGGACAGGCCACAGATACGCAGTATTTT. Protein product: CASSLGQATDTQYF.

The chain couples TRBV28 to TRBJ2-7; TRBD1 matches at 7 bases. V gave up 6 bases and J gave up 3 bases; unmatched junction bases: 11. This CDR3 has 15 residues. CDR1 and CDR2 (germline): MDHEN, SYDVKM. Here the CDR3 DNA reads TGTGCCAGCAGCTCCCCCGGGGACAGCCACTACGAGCAGTACTTC. Translated, it gives CASSSPGDSHYEQYF. Using reference TRBV28 and TRBJ2-7 for the parts outside the CDR3, the full variable domain is DVKVTQSSRYLVKRTGEKVFLECVQDMDHENMFWYRQDPGLGLRLIYFSYDVKMKEKGDIPEGYSVSREKKERFSLILESASTNQTSMYLCASSSPGDSHYEQYFGPGTRLTVT.

This clone has just a few counts. V is TRBV6-2 or TRBV6-3 and J is TRBJ1-5; tentatively, D is TRBD1 (5 bases). The CDR3 loop spans 16 amino acids. The germline CDR1 and CDR2 sequences are MNHEY and SVGEGT. V was pared by 6 bases and J by 1 base, with 16 bases between. The CDR3 sequence: CASSREPLGSNQPQHF. For the CDR3, the DNA is TGTGCCAGCAGCAGGGAGCCTTTGGGGAGCAATCAGCCCCAGCATTTT.

The sample holds one count of this clone. CDR3 protein: CASSDPTGTAYSNQPQHF. The CDR3 bases are TGTGCCAGCAGTGACCCGACCGGGACAGCTTATAGCAATCAGCCCCAGCATTTT. The gene calls are TRBV6-4 and TRBJ1-5, with TRBD1 identical over 7 bases. The CDR3 loop spans 18 amino acids. Per the germline V gene, CDR1 is MRHNA and CDR2 is SNTAGT. The trim removed 2 bases at V and 0 bases at J, leaving 10 bases unmatched.

V usage is TRBV14 and J usage is TRBJ1-2; 7 bases agree with TRBD1. V was pared by 2 bases and J by 4 bases, with 4 bases of the junction left unmatched. Germline CDR1 and CDR2: SGHDN and FVKESK. The CDR3 is 14 residues long. CDR3 residues: CASSQMTGTYGYTF. Here the CDR3 DNA reads TGTGCCAGCAGCCAAATGACAGGGACCTATGGCTACACCTTC.

The chain employs TRBV18 and TRBJ2-1; tentative D call: TRBD1 (6 bases). Germline CDR1 is KGHSH and CDR2 is LQKENI. Between the trimmed V and J ends, which lost 5 bases and 9 bases, there was a span of 11 bases. CDR3 length equals 12 residues. The CDR3 region is CASSGQSGEQFF. The CDR3 coding sequence is TGTGCCAGCTCAGGACAGTCCGGTGAGCAGTTCTTC.

The CDR3 coding sequence is TGTGCCAGCAGACAATTTGGGGGGAATCAGCCCCAGCATTTT. Its translation is CASRQFGGNQPQHF. This chain uses TRBV28 with TRBJ1-5, with D possibly matching TRBD1 (5 bases). The V gene's germline CDR1 is MDHEN and CDR2 SYDVKM. The CDR3 covers 14 residues. V shed 6 bases and J shed 4 bases, with 13 bases lying between them. Variable domain in full (rest from reference TRBV28 and TRBJ1-5): DVKVTQSSRYLVKRTGEKVFLECVQDMDHENMFWYRQDPGLGLRLIYFSYDVKMKEKGDIPEGYSVSREKKERFSLILESASTNQTSMYLCASRQFGGNQPQHFGDGTRLSIL.

The gene calls are TRBV3-1 (or the pseudogene TRBV3-2) and TRBJ1-5; D unclear. This CDR3 region has 14 residues. Deletions cut 2 bases from V and 0 bases from J, with 5 bases between. Per the germline V gene, CDR1 is LGHDT and CDR2 is YNNKEL (reference sequence). The CDR3 here is CASSQTNSNQPQHF. CDR3 bases: TGTGCCAGCAGCCAAACTAATAGCAATCAGCCCCAGCATTTT.

The chain is built from TRBV29-1 and TRBJ1-1; 8 bases line up with TRBD1. V lost 0 bases, J lost 4 bases, and 7 bases stayed unmatched. From germline, CDR1 is SQVTM and CDR2 ANQGSEA. The CDR3 spans 15 residues. In DNA form, the CDR3 reads TGCAGCGTTGAAGATCGGGGCAGGGGGCCCACTGAAGCTTTCTTT. Its protein is CSVEDRGRGPTEAFF.

The rearrangement uses TRBV11-2 and TRBJ2-5; D perhaps matches TRBD2 (5 bases). CDR3 length: 14 amino acids. The germline gives CDR1 SGHAT, CDR2 FQNNGV. Between the trimmed V and J ends, which lost 1 base and 4 bases, there was a span of 10 bases. CDR3 in amino acids: CASSLAASLETQYF. The DNA for the CDR3 is TGTGCCAGCAGCTTAGCGGCTAGCCTAGAGACCCAGTACTTC.

The chain has TRBV5-4 and TRBJ2-3; 11 positions match TRBD2. V lost 5 bases and J lost 3; bases outside the gene matches: 8. Per the germline V gene, CDR1 is SGHNT and CDR2 is YYREEE (reference sequence). This CDR3 comprises 16 residues. Here the CDR3 reads CASSTIAGGRTDTQYF. The CDR3 DNA reads as TGTGCCAGCAGTACCATAGCGGGGGGGCGGACAGATACGCAGTATTTT.

This chain links TRBV29-1 with TRBJ1-1; D gene unclear. The CDR3 totals 11 residues. Germline CDR1 SQVTM, CDR2 ANQGSEA. V was pared by 7 bases and J by 1 base, with 7 bases between. The CDR3 loop is CSASGNTEAFF. The CDR3 nucleotides read TGCAGCGCCTCAGGGAACACTGAAGCTTTCTTT.

The rearrangement joins TRBV28 to TRBJ1-3, with 8 positions matching TRBD1. This CDR3 spans 14 amino acids. Germline V gene sequence: CDR1 MDHEN, CDR2 SYDVKM. The trim removed 4 bases at V and 7 bases at J, leaving 6 bases unmatched. The CDR3 sequence is CASSSRTGRNTIYF. The CDR3 DNA reads TGTGCCAGCAGTTCCAGGACAGGGAGGAACACCATATATTTT.

The chain couples TRBV12-5 to TRBJ1-1, with a weak D call TRBD1 (5 bases). CDR1 LGHNT and CDR2 FRNRAP come from the germline V gene. V was clipped by 0 bases and J by 6 bases, with 8 bases between them. The CDR3 is made up of 13 amino acids. CDR3 DNA: TGTGCTAGTGGTTTGGTAGCGGGACCTGAAGCTTTCTTT. It yields the protein CASGLVAGPEAFF.

The CDR3 DNA reads as TGTGCCAGCAGTTACTCGTCCGGGACACCCAAAGCTTTCTTT. This translates into CASSYSSGTPKAFF. This chain links TRBV6-5 with TRBJ1-1; perhaps TRBD1 as D (6 bases). CDR1 and CDR2 (germline): MNHEY, SVGAGI. This CDR3 is built from 14 residues. The V end was cut by 0 bases, the J end by 9 bases, with 14 bases between.

This chain connects TRBV2 to TRBJ2-1; D possibly corresponds to TRBD1 (6 bases). V was cut by 6 bases and J by 9 bases, with 12 bases left in between. This CDR3 region has 12 residues. CDR1 SNHLY and CDR2 FYNNEI come from the germline V gene. The DNA for the CDR3 is TGTGCCAGCAGAACGCCAGGGGCTGAGCAGTTCTTC. Translating gives CASRTPGAEQFF.

DNA for the CDR3: TGTGCCAGTAGTATTAACTTCCCCGTTGAGCAGTACTTC. This codes for CASSINFPVEQYF. The rearrangement links TRBV19 to TRBJ2-7; D is unclear. The CDR3 runs 13 residues. The V and J ends lost 3 bases and 7 bases respectively, with 13 bases between them. Looked up from germline, CDR1 is LNHDA and CDR2 is SQIVND (reference sequence).

The chain links TRBV19 to TRBJ2-2; 8 bases are shared with TRBD2. This CDR3 has 16 residues. The junction had 9 bases not matched to a gene; V was cut back by 3 bases and J by 6 bases. CDR1 and CDR2 (germline): LNHDA, SQIVND (reference sequence). CDR3 in DNA: TGTGCCAGTAGTATCGGAGGGACTAGTGCCTCCGGGGAGCTGTTTTTT. Amino acid sequence: CASSIGGTSASGELFF.

The rearrangement links TRBV7-2 to TRBJ2-5; D not resolved. Germline CDR1 and CDR2: SGHTA and FQGNSA. This CDR3 has 15 amino acids. V dropped 1 base and J dropped 2 bases, with 11 bases sitting between them. This chain's CDR3 is CASSLELVNQETQYF. Here the CDR3 DNA reads TGTGCCAGCAGCTTAGAATTAGTGAATCAAGAGACCCAGTACTTC.

V and J are TRBV6-1 and TRBJ2-4; D uncertain. The germline CDR1 and CDR2 sequences are MNHNS and SASEGT. The CDR3 is 12 residues long. V dropped 6 bases and J dropped 2 bases, with 5 bases sitting between them. The CDR3 here is CASRRPKNIQYF. DNA of the CDR3: TGTGCCAGCAGGAGGCCCAAAAACATTCAGTACTTC.